The 15 T cell receptor beta chains below come from one sample, sequenced in a study of human T cells and chemical hapten exposure. Time point meaning: pre-sensitization, week 0. Treatment: therapeutic diphenylcyclopropenone sensitization with weekly scalp DPC. Each CDR3 protein is one row after TCRdb ran MiXCR on the RACE reads. The table records about 80,000 distinct CDR3 sequences, approximately 15% of them present only once. Specimen: whole blood, collected in connection with sensitization to the hapten diphenylcyclopropenone (DPC). Source of these receptors: a woman in her forties or fifties with alopecia areata. Some clones in this sample may be carry-over from other donors' samples.

The chain joins TRBV5-1 to TRBJ2-7, with TRBD2 identical over 10 bases. There are 16 residues in the CDR3. The germline V gene encodes CDR1 SGHRS and CDR2 YFSETQ. Unmatched junction bases numbered 14, after V lost 4 bases and J lost 7 bases. CDR3 in amino acids: CASSPGSSGRTREQYF. CDR3 nucleotide sequence: TGCGCCAGCAGCCCTGGCTCTAGCGGGAGAACAAGGGAGCAGTACTTC.

This clonotype has just a few counts. The rearrangement joins TRBV7-2 to TRBJ2-1, with 8 nucleotides matching TRBD2. J gave up 4 bases and V 5 bases, and 10 bases lay outside the gene matches. Germline CDR1 is SGHTA and CDR2 is FQGNSA. This CDR3 is built from 16 residues. CDR3 protein: CASSNSGTNPYNEQFF. CDR3 nucleotides: TGTGCCAGCAGCAATAGCGGGACCAATCCTTACAATGAGCAGTTCTTC.

In nucleotides, the CDR3 is TGCGCCAGCAGCTTGGGGACTCGCGGGGTTTCCTACAATGAGCAGTTCTTC. Translated: CASSLGTRGVSYNEQFF. J is TRBJ2-1 and V is TRBV5-1, with a possible D match to TRBD2 (6 bases). CDR3 length equals 17 residues. V lost 0 bases to trimming and J lost 1 base, with 14 bases between them. Germline values: CDR1 SGHRS, CDR2 YFSETQ.

This clonotype is a singleton in its sample. This is likely a read error, given that the CDR3 carries no conserved phenylalanine or tryptophan at its end. The chain combines TRBV20-1 with TRBJ1-2; D unresolved. Trimming cost V 6 bases and J 4 bases, with 12 bases left between them. Per the germline V gene, CDR1 is DFQATT and CDR2 is SNEGSKA (reference sequence). The CDR3 runs to 12 residues. CDR3 sequence reads: CSAPRLRYGYTS. As DNA, the CDR3 is TGCAGTGCGCCCAGGTTACGCTATGGCTACACCTCC.

This clonotype has a count of ten or more. This sequence joins TRBV29-1 and TRBJ1-4, with D unclear. The germline gives CDR1 SQVTM, CDR2 ANQGSEA. V was pared by 2 bases and J by 3 bases, with 7 bases between. This CDR3 spans 13 amino acids. Here the CDR3 reads CSVETGANEKLFF. CDR3 bases: TGCAGCGTTGAAACCGGGGCTAATGAAAAACTGTTTTTT.

CDR3 nucleotides: TGTGCCTGGAGGCGACAGGGCCTTATGAACACTGAAGCTTTCTTT. Protein: CAWRRQGLMNTEAFF. This chain links TRBV30 with TRBJ1-1; TRBD1 matches at 7 bases. The CDR3 has 15 amino acids. The V gene's germline CDR1 is GTSNPN and CDR2 SVGIG (reference sequence). The J segment lost 0 bases and the V segment lost 3 bases, leaving 7 bases of the junction unmatched.

The chain links TRBV29-1 to TRBJ2-1; unclear D gene. The length of the CDR3 is 11 residues. V lost 2 bases to trimming and J lost 11 bases, with 10 bases between them. Germline V lookup: CDR1 SQVTM, CDR2 ANQGSEA. The CDR3 DNA is TGCAGCGTTGAACGGGCAGTCAAGCAGTTCTTC. It codes for CSVERAVKQFF.

There are a few counts of this clonotype. The chain recombines TRBV30 with TRBJ1-1; D perhaps matches TRBD1 (5 bases). V shed 0 bases and J shed 3 bases, with 8 bases lying between them. Per germline, CDR1 GTSNPN and CDR2 SVGIG (reference sequence). The CDR3 consists of 13 residues. In DNA form, the CDR3 reads TGTGCCTGGAGTGTAGGCAGGGACACTGAAGCTTTCTTT. Protein product: CAWSVGRDTEAFF.

The table lists this clonotype with a few counts. The J gene is TRBJ2-1, the V gene TRBV5-6, with D uncertain. Trimming shortened V by 0 bases and J by 6 bases, and 10 bases separated the two germline ends. CDR1 is SGHDT, CDR2 YYEEEE, per germline. The CDR3 totals 14 residues. CDR3 sequence reads: CASSLVILTNEQFF. In DNA form, the CDR3 reads TGTGCCAGCAGCTTGGTCATACTCACCAATGAGCAGTTCTTC.

The chain has TRBV20-1 and TRBJ1-1; tentatively, D is TRBD1 (5 bases). V shed 7 bases and J shed 1 base, with 13 bases lying between them. The CDR3 totals 13 residues. In germline, CDR1 is DFQATT, CDR2 SNEGSKA (reference sequence). This chain's CDR3 is CSGSQGTNTEAFF. Here the CDR3 DNA reads TGCAGTGGATCGCAGGGAACGAACACTGAAGCTTTCTTT.

The chain combines TRBV3-1 with TRBJ2-1; D not resolved. Trimming pared 4 bases from V and 7 bases from J, leaving 8 bases between. CDR3 length: 12 residues. Germline V lookup: CDR1 LGHDT, CDR2 YNNKEL (reference sequence). DNA of the CDR3: TGTGCCAGCAGCCGAGTCGGTAATGAGCAGTTCTTC. Amino acids: CASSRVGNEQFF.

This clonotype was counted only a few times. V usage is TRBV4-3 and J usage is TRBJ2-4; 9 bases align to TRBD2. The length of the CDR3 is 18 residues. The ends lost 3 bases at V and 1 base at J; junction bases unmatched: 10. Germline CDR1 reads LGHNA; CDR2 reads YSLEER. CDR3 residues: CASSHSFGTSSAKNIQYF. CDR3 sequence (DNA): TGCGCCAGCAGCCATTCTTTTGGGACTAGCTCGGCCAAAAACATTCAGTACTTC.

V usage is TRBV7-2 and J usage is TRBJ1-2; D remains unclear. Per germline, CDR1 SGHTA and CDR2 FQGNSA. The CDR3 contains 15 residues. Trimming stripped 1 base from V and 4 bases from J, with 13 bases between. The CDR3 here is CASSLGSGSLYGYTF. For the CDR3, the DNA is TGTGCCAGCAGCTTAGGGTCGGGGTCACTCTATGGCTACACCTTC.

This clonotype turned up a few times. V is TRBV29-1 and J is TRBJ1-1; no reliable D call. The CDR3 length is 16 residues. Trimming cost V 3 bases and J 1 base, with 18 bases left between them. Germline V gene lookup returns CDR1 SQVTM and CDR2 ANQGSEA. The CDR3 coding sequence is TGCAGCGTTGAGCCCCGGTGGGCCGCTCCGAACACTGAAGCTTTCTTT. This gives the protein CSVEPRWAAPNTEAFF.

The V gene is TRBV5-1, the J gene TRBJ2-7; TRBD2 might be the D (6 bases). Trimming pared 4 bases from V and 5 bases from J, leaving 19 bases between. CDR1 is SGHRS, CDR2 YFSETQ, per germline. The CDR3 covers 15 residues. In DNA form, the CDR3 reads TGCGCCAGCAGCCCGGAAGCATCGGGAGCCGACGAGCAGTACTTC. As protein: CASSPEASGADEQYF.